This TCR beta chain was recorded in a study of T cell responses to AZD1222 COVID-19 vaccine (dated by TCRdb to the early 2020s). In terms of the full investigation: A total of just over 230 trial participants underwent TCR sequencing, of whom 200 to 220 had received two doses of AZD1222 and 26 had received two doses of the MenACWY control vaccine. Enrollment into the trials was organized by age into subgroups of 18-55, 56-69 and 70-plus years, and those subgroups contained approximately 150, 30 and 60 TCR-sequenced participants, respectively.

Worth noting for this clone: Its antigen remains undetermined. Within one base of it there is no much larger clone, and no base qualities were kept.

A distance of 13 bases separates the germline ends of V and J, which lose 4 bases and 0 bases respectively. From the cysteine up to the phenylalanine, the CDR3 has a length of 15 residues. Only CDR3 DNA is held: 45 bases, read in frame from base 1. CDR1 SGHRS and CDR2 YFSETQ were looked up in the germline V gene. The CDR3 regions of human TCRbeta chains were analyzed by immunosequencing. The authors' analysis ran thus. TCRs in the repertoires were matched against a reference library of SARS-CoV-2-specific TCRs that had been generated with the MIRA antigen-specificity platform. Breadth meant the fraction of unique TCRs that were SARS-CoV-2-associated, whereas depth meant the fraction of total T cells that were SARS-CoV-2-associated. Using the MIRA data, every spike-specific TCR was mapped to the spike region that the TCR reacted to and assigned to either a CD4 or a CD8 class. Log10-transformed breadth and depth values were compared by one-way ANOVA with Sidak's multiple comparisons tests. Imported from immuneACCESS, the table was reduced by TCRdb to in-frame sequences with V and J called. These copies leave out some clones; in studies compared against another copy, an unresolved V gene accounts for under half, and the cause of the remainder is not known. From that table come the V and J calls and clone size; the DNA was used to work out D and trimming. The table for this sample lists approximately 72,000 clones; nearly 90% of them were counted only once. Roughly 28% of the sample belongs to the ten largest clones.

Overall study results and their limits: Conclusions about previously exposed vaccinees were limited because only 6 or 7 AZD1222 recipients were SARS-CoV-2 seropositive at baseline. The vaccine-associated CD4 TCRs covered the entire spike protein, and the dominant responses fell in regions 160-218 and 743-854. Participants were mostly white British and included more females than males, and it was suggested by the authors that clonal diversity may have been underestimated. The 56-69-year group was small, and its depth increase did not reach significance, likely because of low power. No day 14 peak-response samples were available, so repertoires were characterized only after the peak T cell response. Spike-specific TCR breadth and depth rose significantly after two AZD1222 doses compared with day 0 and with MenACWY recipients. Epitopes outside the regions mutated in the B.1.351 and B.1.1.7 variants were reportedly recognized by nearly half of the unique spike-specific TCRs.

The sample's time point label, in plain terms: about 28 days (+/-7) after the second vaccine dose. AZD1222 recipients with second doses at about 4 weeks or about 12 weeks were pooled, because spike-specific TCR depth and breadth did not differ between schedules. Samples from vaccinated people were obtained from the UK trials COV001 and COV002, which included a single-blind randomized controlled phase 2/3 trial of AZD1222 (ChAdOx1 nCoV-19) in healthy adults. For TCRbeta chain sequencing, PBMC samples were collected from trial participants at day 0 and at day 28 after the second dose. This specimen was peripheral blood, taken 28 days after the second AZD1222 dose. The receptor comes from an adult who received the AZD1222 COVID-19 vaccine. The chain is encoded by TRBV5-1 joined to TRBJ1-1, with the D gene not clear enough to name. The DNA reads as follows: TGCGCCAGCAGCGCACAGCTTAACATGAACACTGAAGCTTTCTTT. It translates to CASSAQLNMNTEAFF.